Following are 12 T cell receptor beta chains from one sample sequenced in a study of PD-1 blockade in classical Hodgkin lymphoma. Profiling relied on immunoSEQ multiplex PCR, and the TCRdb table lists in-frame clones only, not all of them. There are roughly 21,000 clones in the sample; approximately 89% occur only once, and about an eighth lies in the top ten. The time point is: cycle 4 day 1 (C4D1), after more than five weeks of nivolumab. Relapse was seen in all patients after autologous stem cell transplantation, and brentuximab vedotin exposure was variable. The sample was peripheral blood mononuclear cells (PBMCs), taken before the fourth cycle of nivolumab. These receptors all stem from a human donor with classical Hodgkin lymphoma.

The J gene is TRBJ1-1, the V gene TRBV18; D gene uncertain. The CDR3 spans 13 residues. The germline gives CDR1 KGHSH, CDR2 LQKENI. Trimming took off 4 bases at V and 1 base at J, with 7 bases between the two ends. The CDR3 loop is CASSLHGNTEAFF. Written as DNA, the CDR3 is TGTGCCAGCTCACTCCACGGGAACACTGAAGCTTTCTTT.

CDR3 in amino acids: CASRDGWVNSPLHF. The CDR3 nucleotides are TGTGCCAGCAGGGACGGCTGGGTGAATTCACCCCTCCACTTT. V usage is TRBV6-5 and J usage is TRBJ1-6; no definite D call. Trimming shortened V by 6 bases and J by 7 bases, and 13 bases separated the two germline ends. Germline V gene data show CDR1 as MNHEY and CDR2 as SVGAGI. This CDR3 region has 14 residues.

This clone turned up a few times. J is TRBJ1-1 and V is TRBV6-1, with a possible D match to TRBD1 (5 bases). The V gene's germline CDR1 is MNHNS and CDR2 SASEGT. This CDR3 is 13 amino acids long. V was pared by 5 bases and J by 4 bases, with 11 bases between. CDR3 DNA: TGTGCCAGCAGTCCAACGAGGGGCACTGAAGCTTTCTTT. Residues: CASSPTRGTEAFF.

The gene calls are TRBV9 and TRBJ2-3, with 9 bases identical to TRBD2. The CDR3 length is 17 residues. CDR1 is SGDLS and CDR2 is YYNGEE in the germline V gene. V shed 2 bases and J 4 bases; nucleotides not matched to a gene: 11. In DNA form, the CDR3 reads TGTGCCAGCAGCGTCCAGAGTGTGGGGACTAGCCCAGATACGCAGTATTTT. It is translated as CASSVQSVGTSPDTQYF.

This sequence joins TRBV27 and TRBJ2-2; D is ambiguous. The CDR3 is 15 amino acids. The germline CDR1 and CDR2 sequences are MNHEY and SMNVEV (reference sequence). Trimming took 2 bases from V and 5 from J, leaving 12 bases between them. CDR3: CASSLILTGTGELFF. In DNA, the CDR3 is TGTGCCAGCAGTTTAATTCTGACTGGTACCGGGGAGCTGTTTTTT.

This chain joins TRBV7-6 and TRBJ2-3; TRBD1 is a possible D gene (6 bases). This CDR3 contains 13 residues. Germline-derived CDR1 and CDR2 are SGHVS and FNYEAQ. V gave up 10 bases and J gave up 2 bases, with 13 bases separating them. The CDR3 loop reads CAIRRGTTDTQYF. Written as DNA, the CDR3 is TGTGCCATACGAAGGGGGACCACAGATACGCAGTATTTT.

The chain couples TRBV19 to TRBJ1-1; 10 nucleotides line up with TRBD1. CDR1 and CDR2 (germline): LNHDA, SQIVND (reference sequence). This CDR3 has 16 residues. V lost 0 bases and J lost 4; bases outside the gene matches: 5. CDR3 bases: TGTGCCAGTAGTATAGAACGGGGACAGGGGAGCACTGAAGCTTTCTTT. It codes for CASSIERGQGSTEAFF.

V gene TRBV18 combines with J gene TRBJ2-3; tentative D call: TRBD1 (5 bases). CDR3 length: 16 amino acids. Germline V gene lookup returns CDR1 KGHSH and CDR2 LQKENI. The germline V and J ends were trimmed by 5 bases and 2 bases, with 17 bases remaining between them. CDR3 nucleotide sequence: TGTGCCAGCTCATTGCAGGGCCTGGGCACCACAGATACGCAGTATTTT. Translation gives CASSLQGLGTTDTQYF.

The chain links TRBV4-3 to TRBJ2-3, with D unresolved. From germline, CDR1 is LGHNA and CDR2 YSLEER. V lost 0 bases, J lost 3 bases, and 16 bases lay in between. CDR3 length: 17 residues. The CDR3 DNA sequence: TGCGCCAGCAGCCAAGATTGGTACCCAGAAGTAACAGATACGCAGTATTTT. Translating it yields CASSQDWYPEVTDTQYF.

This rearrangement joins TRBV6-6 to TRBJ1-2; D gene ambiguous. The length of the CDR3 is 13 residues. Trimming removed 6 bases at V and 4 bases at J, with 12 bases between. CDR1 and CDR2 (germline): MNHNY, SVGAGI (reference sequence). This chain's CDR3 is CASSIGSLYGYTF. CDR3 bases: TGTGCCAGCAGCATCGGGAGCCTCTATGGCTACACCTTC.

The chain links TRBV18 to TRBJ1-5; D remains unclear. Looked up from germline, CDR1 is KGHSH and CDR2 is LQKENI. With 2 bases removed from V and 0 bases from J, the gap between germline ends came to 8 bases. The CDR3 has 15 residues. In nucleotides, the CDR3 is TGTGCCAGCTCACCAACGTGGAATAGCAATCAGCCCCAGCATTTT. Its protein is CASSPTWNSNQPQHF.

The chain links TRBV5-5 to TRBJ1-6; a possible D gene is TRBD1 (6 bases). CDR1 is SGHKS and CDR2 is YYEKEE in the germline V gene (reference sequence). The CDR3 is 17 amino acids. V was shortened by 0 bases and J by 7 bases, with 17 bases between the two germline ends. CDR3: CASSLAPGGPKNSPLHF. CDR3 DNA sequence: TGTGCCAGCAGCTTGGCTCCGGGGGGCCCTAAGAATTCACCCCTCCACTTT.